These T cell receptor beta chains were read from a single sample in a study of T cell responses to AZD1222 COVID-19 vaccine. Libraries were prepared by immunoSEQ multiplex PCR; TCRdb keeps only in-frame clonotypes and omits some of them. The sample contains more than 95,000 clones, around nine tenths of which appear only once. The source was peripheral blood, collected on day 0 of AZD1222 vaccination. The receptors originated from an adult in good health. CDR3s include the opening cysteine and the closing phenylalanine or tryptophan. D genes are given only for firm matches. Clone sizes are given selectively: once, few, many, or a class where the clone is expanded.

d_gene | j_gene | abundance | v_gene | CDR3nt | CDR3aa
TRBD1 | TRBJ1-6 | - | TRBV5-8 | TGTGCCAGCAGCCTAGGGACAGGGGGCTGGGATTCACCCCTCCACTTT | CASSLGTGGWDSPLHF
- | TRBJ2-1 | - | TRBV2 | TGTGCCAGCAGTGAAGGGGGGGCCGGGAATGAGCAGTTCTTC | CASSEGGAGNEQFF
- | TRBJ2-1 | once | TRBV7-2 | TGTGCCAGCAGCCAAAACCAGGGAAACAATGAGCAGTTCTTC | CASSQNQGNNEQFF
TRBD1 | TRBJ2-7 | - | TRBV7-9 | TGTGCCAGCAGCTTAGTGGGACAGATTACCTACGAGCAGTACTTC | CASSLVGQITYEQYF
- | TRBJ1-1 | - | TRBV11-2 | TGTGCCAGCAGCGAACTGACTCATCTCATGAACACTGAAGCTTTCTTT | CASSELTHLMNTEAFF
TRBD2 | TRBJ2-1 | once | TRBV11-3 | TGTGCCAGCAGCTTCGGACTAGCGGACTACAATGAGCAGTTCTTC | CASSFGLADYNEQFF
- | TRBJ2-1 | - | TRBV2 | TGTGCCAGCTCCGGCTACAATGAGCAGTTCTTC | CASSGYNEQFF
TRBD1 | TRBJ2-5 | - | TRBV7-9 | TGTGCCAGCAGCCAGGGACAGGCAAAGCAAGAGACCCAGTACTTC | CASSQGQAKQETQYF
- | TRBJ2-5 | - | TRBV10-3 | TGTGCCATCAGGGCAGCCCAAGAGACCCAGTACTTC | CAIRAAQETQYF
- | TRBJ1-5 | - | TRBV19 | TGTGCCAGTAGTTTGGGGGCTCAGCCCCAGCATTTT | CASSLGAQPQHF
TRBD2 | TRBJ2-1 | - | TRBV19 | TGTGCCAGTAGCCTTCTGGTCGCGGGAGGCAGTGAGCAGTTCTTC | CASSLLVAGGSEQFF
- | TRBJ1-1 | - | TRBV7-9 | TGTGCCAGCAGCCCCAAACAAGTCCTGAACACTGAAGCTTTCTTT | CASSPKQVLNTEAFF
- | TRBJ1-1 | - | TRBV4-1 | TGCGCCAGCAGCCAAGATCGGGGGCCCAACACTGAAGCTTTCTTT | CASSQDRGPNTEAFF
- | TRBJ2-7 | - | TRBV10-3 | TGTGCCATCAGTGAGTCGGGCCCCCGCAGCGCCTACGAGCAGTACTTC | CAISESGPRSAYEQYF
- | TRBJ1-2 | - | TRBV3-1/TRBV3-2 | TGTGCCAGCAGCCAGTCTGTGGGCAGCAATTATGGCTACACCTTC | CASSQSVGSNYGYTF
- | TRBJ2-7 | - | TRBV18 | TGTGCCAGCTCACCACCGAATAATCAGGGGTCGAACGAGCAGTACTTC | CASSPPNNQGSNEQYF
- | TRBJ1-2 | - | TRBV1 | TGCACCAGCCCCTACGGGAGGGGAATGGGCTACACCTTC | CTSPYGRGMGYTF
- | TRBJ1-4 | - | TRBV7-2 | TGTGCCAGCAGCCCAGACCGCCTGGCAACTAATGAAAAACTGTTTTTT | CASSPDRLATNEKLFF
TRBD2 | TRBJ2-2 | - | TRBV5-1 | TGCGCCAGCAGCTTTAGCGGGGGGGCCCCCGGGGAGCTGTTTTTT | CASSFSGGAPGELFF
- | TRBJ2-1 | - | TRBV14 | TGTGCCAGCAGCCAATCGGGGGCGCGATACAATGAGCAGTTCTTC | CASSQSGARYNEQFF
- | TRBJ2-7 | - | TRBV12-3/TRBV12-4 | TGTGCCAGCAGCCTGGCGGGAACGGCCGAGCAGTACTTC | CASSLAGTAEQYF
TRBD1 | TRBJ2-5 | - | TRBV27 | TGTGCCAGCAGTTGGACGGGCAGACAGGGGACCCAGTACTTC | CASSWTGRQGTQYF
TRBD2 | TRBJ2-3 | - | TRBV24-1 | TGTGCCACCAGTGATTTACCCAGCGGGGGCGCAGATACGCAGTATTTT | CATSDLPSGGADTQYF
- | TRBJ2-6 | - | TRBV4-3 | TGCGCCAGCAGCCGAGGAGGGTCTGGGGCCAACGTCCTGACTTTC | CASSRGGSGANVLTF
- | TRBJ1-4 | - | TRBV19 | TGTGCCAGTAGTCCCGCCGGGACATTGAGTAATGAAAAACTGTTTTTT | CASSPAGTLSNEKLFF
TRBD1 | TRBJ1-2 | - | TRBV7-6 | TGTGCCAGCAGCCCAGCGCGTGGACAGGGGTCCTATGGCTACACCTTC | CASSPARGQGSYGYTF